This TCR beta chain was retrieved from a study of T cell responses to AZD1222 COVID-19 vaccine. Overall study findings and caveats: Vaccine-associated CD4 TCRs spanned spike, dominant at 160-218 and 743-854. At baseline, seropositivity was found in only six AZD1222 recipients. Females made up more of the donors, who were largely white British, and clonal diversity may have come out too low.

Here immunoSEQ multiplex PCR was the method, and the copy in TCRdb shows in-frame clones only, minus some. This table has around 180,000 clones, 90% to 95% appearing once. Of note for this clone: The antigen remains unidentified.

V shed 4 bases and J shed 5 bases, with 16 bases lying between them. This CDR3 spans 14 amino acids. Germline CDR1 is SGHRS and CDR2 is YFSETQ. V gene TRBV5-1 combines with J gene TRBJ2-7; the D call may be TRBD1 or TRBD2 (5 bases each). The source is an adult in good health. Here the sequenced sample was peripheral blood, taken on day 0 of AZD1222 vaccination. For the CDR3, the DNA is TGCGCCAGCAGCCTGGATGGGTGGGGGAACGAGCAGTACTTC. Translation: CASSLDGWGNEQYF.